This T cell receptor (beta chain) was identified in a study of naive CD8 T cells in extremely preterm neonates. Regarding the study as a whole: Relative to older groups, preterm infants had shorter, less trimmed CDR3s with fewer N additions. Compared with all age groups, preterm neonates showed less repertoire richness. Shared CDR3 nucleotide sequences: preterm roughly 2.7%, term around 0.4%, children about 0.03%, adults approximately 0.01%.

Measured with immunoSEQ multiplex PCR; TCRdb has only the in-frame clones, and not every one. The sample lists 7,000 to 9,500 clones; around nine tenths were seen once. Cord blood came from elective full-term cesareans at 37-41 weeks without labor or membrane rupture. Pregnancies with fetal demise, active maternal HSV infection or known maternal HIV were excluded. Comments on this clone: The antigen is not known.

With 1 base clipped from V and 6 bases from J, the junction kept 6 bases outside the gene matches. The CDR3 runs 14 residues. The V gene's germline CDR1 is SQVTM and CDR2 ANQGSEA. This rearrangement joins TRBV29-1 to TRBJ1-1; 9 bases agree with TRBD1. The source is a newborn in good health. Sequenced: naive CD8+ T cells from cord blood. The CDR3 nucleotides are TGCAGCGTTGAAGGGTGGGACAGGGACCCTGAAGCTTTCTTT. Translated, it gives CSVEGWDRDPEAFF.